The 15 T cell receptor delta chains given below trace back to one sample, sequenced in a study of gamma-delta chains in newborns, infants, children (dated by TCRdb to between 2019 and 2020). These reads were obtained on an Illumina MiSeq. TCRdb called clones anew from the public reads via CATT; matching DNA rows were later pooled. The sample table lists 15,000 or so delta-chain clones, 7.3% of them with a count of one. The ten largest clones represent about a fifth of the sample. The specimen was blood. These receptors were obtained from a child who was a newborn, infant or young child, either healthy, febrile or measles-vaccinated (not recorded which).

J is TRDJ3 and V is TRDV2; 8 nucleotides match TRDD3. This CDR3 has 20 amino acids. V lost 0 bases to trimming and J lost 0 bases; unmatched junction nucleotides: 9. Germline V gene sequence: CDR1 GEAIGNYY, CDR2 EKD. CDR3 sequence: CACDTVMGDYSSWDTRQMFF. The CDR3 nucleotides read TGTGCCTGTGACACCGTAATGGGGGATTATAGCTCCTGGGACACCCGACAGATGTTTTTC.

The rearrangement uses TRDV2 and TRDJ2, with 12 bases fitting TRDD3. After removal of 0 bases from V and 6 bases from J, the junction contained 10 bases not matched to a gene. Germline V CDR1 and CDR2: GEAIGNYY, EKD. The CDR3 runs 18 residues. The CDR3 sequence: CACDTVGLGDTLAAQLFF. Here the CDR3 DNA reads TGTGCCTGTGACACCGTTGGGCTGGGGGATACGCTGGCAGCACAACTCTTCTTT.

The chain couples TRDV2 to TRDJ3; 10 bases are a match to TRDD3. This CDR3 is built from 21 residues. V was pared by 0 bases and J by 0 bases, with 10 bases of the junction left unmatched. The germline V gene has CDR1 GEAIGNYY and CDR2 EKD. Written as DNA, the CDR3 is TGTGCCTGTGACACCGACTGGGGGATCTATCCCCGCTCCTGGGACACCCGACAGATGTTTTTC. It codes for CACDTDWGIYPRSWDTRQMFF.

In regard to this clone: For this DNA, TCRdb reports the protein of a much larger clone, which diverges at residue 6, most likely from a read error; the protein presented here is translated directly from the DNA. The chain recombines TRDV2 with TRDJ2, with D tentatively TRDD3 (5 bases). The CDR3 has 15 residues. Germline CDR1 reads GEAIGNYY; CDR2 reads EKD. V gave up 4 bases and J gave up 4 bases, with 15 bases separating them. DNA of the CDR3: TGTGCCTGTGATTCTCCTCTGGGACAGACAGCACAACTCTTCTTT. It is translated as CACDSPLGQTAQLFF.

A note on this clone: Within the sample, other DNA sequences also encode this same CDR3. The V gene is TRDV2, the J gene TRDJ3; 12 bases match TRDD3. The CDR3 spans 19 residues. The germline V gene has CDR1 GEAIGNYY and CDR2 EKD. The J segment lost 0 bases and the V segment lost 4 bases, leaving 6 bases of the junction unmatched. CDR3 coding DNA: TGTGCCTGTGATATTGTACTGGGGGATACCTCCTGGGACACCCGACAGATGTTTTTC. Encoded protein: CACDIVLGDTSWDTRQMFF.

A remark on this clone: The translation of this DNA and the TCRdb protein of a much larger clone differ at residue 10, probably owing to a read error; the protein shown here is translated from the DNA. The chain uses TRDV2 and TRDJ3; 11 bases line up with TRDD3. V was clipped by 0 bases and J by 1 base; unmatched bases: 4. Per germline, CDR1 GEAIGNYY and CDR2 EKD. The CDR3 runs 19 residues. CDR3 nucleotide sequence: TGTGCCTGTGACACCTGGGGGATACGTGTATCCTGGGACACCCGACAGATGTTTTTC. It translates to CACDTWGIRVSWDTRQMFF.

This clone was counted only a few times. TCRdb assigns this DNA the protein of a much larger clone, which departs from its translation at residue 6; this likely reflects a read error, and the protein shown comes from translating the DNA. This chain links TRDV2 with TRDJ2; 9 bases agree with TRDD3. CDR1 is GEAIGNYY, CDR2 EKD, per germline. The CDR3 consists of 17 residues. Trimming at V came to 3 bases and at J to 1 base, leaving 8 bases not matched to a gene. The CDR3 DNA reads as TGTGCCTGTGACGTACCGGGGGATACTTTTTTGACAGCACAACTCTTCTTT. The encoded protein is CACDVPGDTFLTAQLFF.

Within the sample, this clone is large. This may be a read error: a much more frequent sequence differs by one nucleotide. This sample includes further DNA sequences coding for the same CDR3. The chain joins TRDV2 to TRDJ1; 10 bases fit TRDD3. The CDR3 has 14 amino acids. Germline CDR1 is GEAIGNYY and CDR2 is EKD. After removal of 3 bases from V and 2 bases from J, the junction contained 2 bases not matched to a gene. The CDR3 nucleotides are TGTGCCTGTGACCTACTGGGGGATACCGATAAACTCATCTTT. Translating it yields CACDLLGDTDKLIF.

This clone appeared once. The rearrangement links TRDV2 to TRDJ3, with D unclear. The V and J ends lost 0 bases and 0 bases respectively, with 11 bases between them. The CDR3 covers 18 residues. CDR1 GEAIGNYY and CDR2 EKD come from the germline V gene. CDR3 loop: CACDTGFSHSWDTRQMFF. The CDR3 nucleotides are TGTGCCTGTGACACCGGTTTTTCTCACTCCTGGGACACCCGACAGATGTTTTTC.

Points on this clone: This clone may be a read error of a much larger clone one base away. Additional DNA sequences in this sample encode the identical CDR3. The chain employs TRDV2 and TRDJ3; 11 bases match TRDD3. CDR1 GEAIGNYY and CDR2 EKD come from the germline V gene. The CDR3 runs to 18 residues. The CDR3 loop is CACDTGGYGSWDTRQMFF. The CDR3 region has the DNA TGTGCCTGTGACACTGGGGGATACGGCTCCTGGGACACCCGGCAGATGTTTTTC.

This clone was detected only a few times. The V and J genes are TRDV2 and TRDJ3, with 7 nucleotides matching TRDD3. V was clipped by 0 bases and J by 0 bases; unmatched bases: 7. CDR3 length: 19 residues. From germline, CDR1 is GEAIGNYY and CDR2 EKD. This chain's CDR3 is CACDTLGGPSSWDTRQMFF. The CDR3 coding sequence is TGTGCCTGTGACACCCTGGGGGGCCCTAGCTCCTGGGACACCCGACAGATGTTTTTC.

This clone has a handful of counts. The rearrangement links TRDV2 to TRDJ3; tentatively, D is TRDD3 (6 bases). This CDR3 comprises 19 residues. Germline CDR1 reads GEAIGNYY; CDR2 reads EKD. V shed 2 bases and J shed 0 bases, with 16 bases lying between them. CDR3 residues: CACDSWGLKSSWDTRQMFF. The CDR3 nucleotides are TGTGCCTGTGACAGCTGGGGACTTAAGAGCTCCTGGGACACCCGACAGATGTTTTTC.

This clone is deemed medium-sized. This specimen includes other DNA sequences encoding the same CDR3. V gene TRDV2 combines with J gene TRDJ3; 9 bases align to TRDD3. With 2 bases clipped from V and 1 base from J, the junction kept 2 bases outside the gene matches. CDR3 length equals 17 residues. CDR1 is GEAIGNYY, CDR2 EKD, per germline. CDR3 amino acids: CACDITGGSWDTRQMFF. The CDR3, as DNA: TGTGCCTGTGACATAACTGGGGGATCCTGGGACACCCGACAGATGTTTTTC.

This clone came up a few times. TCRdb lists the protein of a much larger clone for this DNA, which differs at residue 8, so this is likely a read error; the protein given here is translated from the DNA itself. This sample also contains other DNA sequences that code for the same CDR3. The CDR3 here is CACDTAGTSSWDTRQMFF. The CDR3 bases are TGTGCCTGTGACACCGCAGGGACGAGCTCCTGGGACACCCGACAGATGTTTTTC. The chain carries TRDV2 and TRDJ3; unclear D gene. The CDR3 covers 18 residues. Between the trimmed V and J ends, which lost 0 bases and 0 bases, there was a span of 11 bases. From germline, CDR1 is GEAIGNYY and CDR2 EKD.

As to this clone: Germline is not matched at one junction end, which may reflect a read error. The chain is built from TRDV2 and TRDJ1, with 8 bases identical to TRDD3. CDR1 and CDR2 (germline): GEAIGNYY, EKD. The CDR3 length is 13 residues. The CDR3 sequence is CACEPIGGYKLIF. In nucleotides, the CDR3 is TGCGCCTGTGAGCCTATTGGGGGATATAAACTCATCTTT.